Listed here are 4 T cell receptor beta chains from one sample, sequenced in a study of T cells after yellow fever vaccination. MiXCR was run by TCRdb on the 5' RACE reads, yielding one entry per CDR3 protein. Among fewer than 350,000 distinct CDR3 sequences listed, around 3.6% were seen once. The sample here was PBMCs, taken on the day of the yellow fever booster vaccination. The source is a man aged 18 to 35 who received the YFV17D yellow fever vaccine.

This clonotype was counted a few times. The chain combines TRBV5-4 with TRBJ2-5; D is possibly TRBD2 (6 bases). The germline V and J ends were trimmed by 5 bases and 5 bases, with 19 bases remaining between them. Germline V gene data show CDR1 as SGHNT and CDR2 as YYREEE (reference sequence). The CDR3 loop spans 15 amino acids. The CDR3 DNA follows: TGTGCCAGCAGGGGGGGAGGATCGGCCTGGGAGACCCAGTACTTC. It yields the protein CASRGGGSAWETQYF.

The genes are TRBV6-2 or TRBV6-3 and TRBJ1-5; unclear D gene. V lost 5 bases to trimming and J lost 4 bases, with 9 bases between them. CDR3 length equals 13 residues. Per germline, CDR1 MNHEY and CDR2 SVGEGT. The CDR3 spells CASSQWGNQPQHF. DNA for the CDR3: TGTGCCAGCAGTCAATGGGGTAATCAGCCCCAGCATTTT.

The gene calls are TRBV7-8 and TRBJ2-5, with 10 bases identical to TRBD2. Germline V lookup: CDR1 SGHVS, CDR2 FQNEAQ. CDR3 size: 16 residues. J was trimmed by 1 base and V by 4 bases; bases with no gene match: 6. DNA for the CDR3: TGTGCCAGCAGCTCCCTAGCGGGGGCCCTCCAAGAGACCCAGTACTTC. Protein product: CASSSLAGALQETQYF.

This clonotype was recorded many times. This chain joins TRBV12-3 or TRBV12-4 and TRBJ2-7, with unresolved D. Trimming removed 8 bases from V and 6 bases from J, with 20 bases in between. This CDR3 comprises 14 residues. The CDR3 nucleotides are TGTGCCAGCTCCCTCCGGGCGGCAGGAGCCGAGCAGTACTTC. Translation gives CASSLRAAGAEQYF.